The subject of this entry is one T cell receptor (beta chain). By 5'RACE template switching, TCR cDNA was produced, with a universal primer site and UMIs added in the process. TCRdb reprocessed the 5' RACE reads with MiXCR, giving one entry per CDR3 protein. The data hold 510,000 or so distinct CDR3 sequences, with approximately 21% observed a single time. This sample was included in a study of T cells after yellow fever vaccination. CDR3 size: 12 residues. Germline CDR1 reads SGHRS; CDR2 reads YFSETQ. The ends were cut back, 2 bases at V and 4 bases at J, with 7 bases in the middle. The sample consisted of PBMCs, taken 15 days after the yellow fever booster vaccination. The chain links TRBV5-1 to TRBJ2-7, with D perhaps TRBD2 (5 bases). The receptor comes from a man in his thirties or forties who received the YFV17D yellow fever vaccine. CDR3 protein: CASSFGNYEQYF. CDR3 bases: TGCGCCAGCAGCTTCGGGAATTACGAGCAGTACTTC.